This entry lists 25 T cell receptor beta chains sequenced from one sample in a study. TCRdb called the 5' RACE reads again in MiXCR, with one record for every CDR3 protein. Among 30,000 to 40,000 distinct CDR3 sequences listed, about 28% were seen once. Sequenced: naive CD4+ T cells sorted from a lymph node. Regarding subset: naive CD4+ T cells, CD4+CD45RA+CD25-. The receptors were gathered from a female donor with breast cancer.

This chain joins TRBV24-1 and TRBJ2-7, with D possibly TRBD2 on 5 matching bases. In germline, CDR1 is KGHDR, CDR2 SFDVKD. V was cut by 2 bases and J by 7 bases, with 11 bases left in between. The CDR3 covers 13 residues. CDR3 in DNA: TGTGCCACCAGTGATTACTCGGCGGGTGAGCAGTACTTC. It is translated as CATSDYSAGEQYF.

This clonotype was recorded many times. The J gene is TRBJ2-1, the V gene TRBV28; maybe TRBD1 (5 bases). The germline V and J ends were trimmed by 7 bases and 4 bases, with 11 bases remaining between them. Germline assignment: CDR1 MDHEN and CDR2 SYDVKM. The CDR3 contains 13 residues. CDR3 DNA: TGTGCCAGCATGGACACTCCGTACAATGAGCAGTTCTTC. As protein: CASMDTPYNEQFF.

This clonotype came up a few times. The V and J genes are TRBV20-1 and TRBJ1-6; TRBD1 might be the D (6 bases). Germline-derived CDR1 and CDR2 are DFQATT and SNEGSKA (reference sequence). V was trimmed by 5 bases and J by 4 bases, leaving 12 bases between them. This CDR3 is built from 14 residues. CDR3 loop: CSAPTTGYNSPLHF. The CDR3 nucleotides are TGCAGTGCTCCTACTACAGGGTATAATTCACCCCTCCACTTT.

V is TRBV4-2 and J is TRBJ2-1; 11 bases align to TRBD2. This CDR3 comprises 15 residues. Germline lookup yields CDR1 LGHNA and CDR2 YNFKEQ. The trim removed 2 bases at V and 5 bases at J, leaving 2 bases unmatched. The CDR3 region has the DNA TGTGCCAGCAGCCAACTAGCGGGGGGCCACAATGAGCAGTTCTTC. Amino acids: CASSQLAGGHNEQFF.

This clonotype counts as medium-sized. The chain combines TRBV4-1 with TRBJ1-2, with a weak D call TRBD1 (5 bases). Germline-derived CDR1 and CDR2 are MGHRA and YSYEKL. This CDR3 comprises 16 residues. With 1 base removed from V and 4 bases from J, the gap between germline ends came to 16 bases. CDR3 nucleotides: TGCGCCAGCAGCCAAGGTTTGGCAGGGCTGGTCTATGGCTACACCTTC. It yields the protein CASSQGLAGLVYGYTF.

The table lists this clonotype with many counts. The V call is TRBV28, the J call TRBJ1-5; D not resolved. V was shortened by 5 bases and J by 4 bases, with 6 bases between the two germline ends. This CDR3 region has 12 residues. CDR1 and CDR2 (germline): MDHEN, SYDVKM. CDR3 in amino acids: CASSVRNQPQHF. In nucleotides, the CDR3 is TGTGCCAGCAGTGTCCGTAATCAGCCCCAGCATTTT. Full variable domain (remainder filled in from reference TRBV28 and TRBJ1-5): DVKVTQSSRYLVKRTGEKVFLECVQDMDHENMFWYRQDPGLGLRLIYFSYDVKMKEKGDIPEGYSVSREKKERFSLILESASTNQTSMYLCASSVRNQPQHFGDGTRLSIL.

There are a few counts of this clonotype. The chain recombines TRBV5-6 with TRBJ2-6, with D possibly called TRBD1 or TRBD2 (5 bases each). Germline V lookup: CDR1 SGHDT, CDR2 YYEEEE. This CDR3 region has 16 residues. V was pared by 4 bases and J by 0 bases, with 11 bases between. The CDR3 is CASSPAGGSGANVLTF. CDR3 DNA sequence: TGTGCCAGCAGCCCCGCTGGGGGCTCTGGGGCCAACGTCCTGACTTTC.

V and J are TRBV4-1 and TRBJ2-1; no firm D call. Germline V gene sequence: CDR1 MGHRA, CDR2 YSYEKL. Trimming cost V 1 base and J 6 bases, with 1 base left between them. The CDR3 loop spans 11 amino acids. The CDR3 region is CASSQGNEQFF. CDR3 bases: TGCGCCAGCAGCCAAGGCAATGAGCAGTTCTTC.

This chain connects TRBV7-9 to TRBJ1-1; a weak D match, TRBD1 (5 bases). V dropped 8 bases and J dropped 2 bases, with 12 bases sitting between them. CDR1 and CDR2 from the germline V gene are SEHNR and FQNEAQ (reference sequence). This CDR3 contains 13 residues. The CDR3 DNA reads TGTGCCAGCGGCGGGGGGGGTAACACTGAAGCTTTCTTT. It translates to CASGGGGNTEAFF.

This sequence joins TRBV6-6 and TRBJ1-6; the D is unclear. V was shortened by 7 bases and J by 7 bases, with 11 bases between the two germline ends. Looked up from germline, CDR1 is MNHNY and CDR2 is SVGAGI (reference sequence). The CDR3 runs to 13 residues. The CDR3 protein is CASMRESNSPLHF. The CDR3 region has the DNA TGTGCCAGCATGCGGGAGAGCAATTCACCCCTCCACTTT.

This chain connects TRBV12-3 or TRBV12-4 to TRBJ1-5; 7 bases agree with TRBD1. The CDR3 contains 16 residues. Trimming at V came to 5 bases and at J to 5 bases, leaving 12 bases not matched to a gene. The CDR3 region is CASSRQGVLSDQPQHF. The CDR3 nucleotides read TGTGCCAGCAGTCGTCAGGGGGTATTATCCGATCAGCCCCAGCATTTT.

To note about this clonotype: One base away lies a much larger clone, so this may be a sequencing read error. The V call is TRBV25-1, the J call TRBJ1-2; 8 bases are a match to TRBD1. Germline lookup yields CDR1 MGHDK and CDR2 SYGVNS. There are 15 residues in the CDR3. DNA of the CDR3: TGTGCCGGCAGTGTCGCAGGGGGCGCCGGCTATGGCTACACCTTC. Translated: CAGSVAGGAGYGYTF.

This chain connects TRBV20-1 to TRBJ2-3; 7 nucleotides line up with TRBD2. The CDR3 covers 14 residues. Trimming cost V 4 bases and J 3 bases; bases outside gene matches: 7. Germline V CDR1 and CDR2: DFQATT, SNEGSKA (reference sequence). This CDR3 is CSATSGGTTDTQYF. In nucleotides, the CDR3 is TGCAGTGCTACTTCGGGGGGAACTACAGATACGCAGTATTTT.

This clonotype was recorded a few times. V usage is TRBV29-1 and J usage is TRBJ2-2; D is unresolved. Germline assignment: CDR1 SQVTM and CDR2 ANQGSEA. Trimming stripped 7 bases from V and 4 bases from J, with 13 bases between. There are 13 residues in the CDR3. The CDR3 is CSGSSWTTGELFF. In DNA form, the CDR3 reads TGCAGCGGTAGCAGTTGGACCACCGGGGAGCTGTTTTTT.

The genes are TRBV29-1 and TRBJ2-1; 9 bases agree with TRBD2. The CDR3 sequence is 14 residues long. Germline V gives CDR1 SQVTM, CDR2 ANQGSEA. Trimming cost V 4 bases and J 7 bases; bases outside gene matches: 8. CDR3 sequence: CSVVGLALRNEQFF. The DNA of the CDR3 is TGCAGCGTTGTGGGACTAGCCCTTAGGAATGAGCAGTTCTTC.

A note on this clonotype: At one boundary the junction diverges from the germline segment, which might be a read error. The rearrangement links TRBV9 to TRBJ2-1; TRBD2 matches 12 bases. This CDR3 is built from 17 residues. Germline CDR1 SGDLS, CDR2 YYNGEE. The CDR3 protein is CASSASGTSGYYSEQFF. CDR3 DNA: TGTGCCAGCAGCGCCTCCGGGACTAGCGGGTACTACAGTGAGCAGTTCTTC.

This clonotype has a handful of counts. The chain's CDR3 is CASASGQTNEKLFF. CDR3 in DNA: TGTGCCAGCGCCTCGGGACAGACTAATGAAAAACTGTTTTTT. The genes are TRBV6-1 and TRBJ1-4; 7 bases map to TRBD1. The trim removed 8 bases at V and 2 bases at J, leaving 5 bases unmatched. The CDR3 has 14 amino acids. The germline gives CDR1 MNHNS, CDR2 SASEGT.

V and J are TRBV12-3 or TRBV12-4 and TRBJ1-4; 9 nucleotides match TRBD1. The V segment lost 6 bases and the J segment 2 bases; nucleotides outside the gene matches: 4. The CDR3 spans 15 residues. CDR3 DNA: TGTGCCAGCAGCCCAACAGGGGGCACTAATGAAAAACTGTTTTTT. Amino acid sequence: CASSPTGGTNEKLFF.

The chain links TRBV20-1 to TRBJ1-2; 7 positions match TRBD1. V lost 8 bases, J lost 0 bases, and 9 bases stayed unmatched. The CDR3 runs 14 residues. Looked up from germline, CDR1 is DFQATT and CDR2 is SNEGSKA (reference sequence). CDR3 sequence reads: CSYPQGVTNYGYTF. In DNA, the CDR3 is TGCAGTTACCCCCAGGGGGTGACTAACTATGGCTACACCTTC.

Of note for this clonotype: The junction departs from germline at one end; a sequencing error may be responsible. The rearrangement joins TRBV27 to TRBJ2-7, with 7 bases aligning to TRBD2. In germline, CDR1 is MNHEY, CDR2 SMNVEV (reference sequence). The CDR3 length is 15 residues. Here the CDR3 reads CASSSPFGGLSERYF. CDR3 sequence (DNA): TGTGCCAGCAGTTCCCCCTTCGGGGGGTTAAGCGAGCGGTACTTC.

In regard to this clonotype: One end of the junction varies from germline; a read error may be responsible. The CDR3 nucleotides read TGCGGAGCGGCCCTCTCCTACAATGAGCAGCTCTTC. The encoded protein is CGAALSYNEQLF. V usage is TRBV29-1 and J usage is TRBJ2-1; D perhaps matches TRBD2 (5 bases). The CDR3 has 12 amino acids. CDR1 SQVTM and CDR2 ANQGSEA come from the germline V gene.

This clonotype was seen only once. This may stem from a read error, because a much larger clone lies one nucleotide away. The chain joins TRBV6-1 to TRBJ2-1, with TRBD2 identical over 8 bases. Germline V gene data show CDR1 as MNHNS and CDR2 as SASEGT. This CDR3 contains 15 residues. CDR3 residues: CASRPAGVSGNEQLF. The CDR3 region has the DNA TGTGCCAGCAGACCAGCGGGAGTAAGCGGCAATGAGCAGCTCTTC.

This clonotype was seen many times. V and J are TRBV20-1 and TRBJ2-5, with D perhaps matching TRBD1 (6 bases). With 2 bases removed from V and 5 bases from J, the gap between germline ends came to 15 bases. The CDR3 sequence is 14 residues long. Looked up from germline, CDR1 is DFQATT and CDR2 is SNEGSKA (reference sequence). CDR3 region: CSARLRDNSETQYF. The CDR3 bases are TGCAGTGCTAGACTACGGGACAATTCTGAGACCCAGTACTTC.

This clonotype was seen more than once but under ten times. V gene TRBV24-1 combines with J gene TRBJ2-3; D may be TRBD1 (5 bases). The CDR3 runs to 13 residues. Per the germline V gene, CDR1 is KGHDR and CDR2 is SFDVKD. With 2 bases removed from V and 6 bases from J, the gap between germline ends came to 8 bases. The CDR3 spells CATSDSSGDTQYF. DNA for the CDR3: TGTGCCACCAGTGATTCGTCAGGGGATACGCAGTATTTT.

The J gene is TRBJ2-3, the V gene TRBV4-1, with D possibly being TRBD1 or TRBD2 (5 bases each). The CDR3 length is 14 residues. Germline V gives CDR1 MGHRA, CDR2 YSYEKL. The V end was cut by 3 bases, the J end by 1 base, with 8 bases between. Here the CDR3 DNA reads TGCGCCAGCAGCCAGGGGGTAGGCACAGATACGCAGTATTTT. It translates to CASSQGVGTDTQYF.